This T cell receptor beta chain was captured in a study of blood T cell repertoires in COVID-19. Study-level information: Sites in the United States, Italy and Spain provided acute and convalescent COVID-19 samples.

The repertoire was sequenced with immunoSEQ multiplex PCR; TCRdb's copy has only in-frame clones and lacks some. The top ten hold over 25% of the sample, which has approximately 78,000 clones, roughly 88% seen once. This clone was counted between two and nine times. Trimming removed 3 bases from V and 4 bases from J, with 11 bases in between. The CDR3 is 15 residues long. Per germline, CDR1 SGDLS and CDR2 YYNGEE. The J gene is TRBJ1-6, the V gene TRBV9; D gene ambiguous. Sequencing used peripheral blood. The sequence came from a man aged 45-60 years with acute or convalescent COVID-19. This chain's CDR3 is CASSDGATYNSPLHF. CDR3 bases: TGTGCCAGCAGCGATGGAGCGACTTATAATTCACCCCTCCACTTT.